These 29 T cell receptor beta chains were sequenced from one sample in a study of blood T cell repertoires in COVID-19. This table comes from immunoSEQ multiplex PCR, and its TCRdb copy is limited to in-frame clones, with some not included. The table lists 90,000 to 130,000 clones, 75% to 90% of them singletons. The sequenced sample consisted of peripheral blood. Source of these receptors: a man aged 65-85 years with acute or convalescent COVID-19.

The rearrangement uses TRBV6-4 and TRBJ2-1; D gene uncertain. The germline V gene has CDR1 MRHNA and CDR2 SNTAGT. CDR3 length: 13 residues. Trimming pared 6 bases from V and 9 bases from J, leaving 15 bases between. The CDR3 nucleotides are TGTGCCAGCAGACAGTCCCCCAAAGGTGAGCAGTTCTTC. This translates into CASRQSPKGEQFF.

This chain joins TRBV21-1 and TRBJ2-7; TRBD1, the table's D call, lacks a check against the DNA. TRBV21-1 counts as a pseudogene. The CDR3 has 16 amino acids. The CDR3 region has the DNA TGTGCCAGCAGCAAAACGCCGGGACAGGCCGTGAGGCGAGGGTACTTC. Residues: CASSKTPGQAVRRGYF.

V usage is TRBV10-2 and J usage is TRBJ1-1; the D is unclear. Germline CDR1 reads WSHSY; CDR2 reads SAAADI. The CDR3 runs 13 residues. V was pared by 7 bases and J by 1 base, with 10 bases between. The CDR3, as DNA: TGCGCCAGCATCCGGAGTCGGAACACTGAAGCTTTCTTT. Translated, it gives CASIRSRNTEAFF.

The chain combines TRBV21-1 with TRBJ2-7; TRBD1, the table's D call, was not compared with the DNA. TRBV21-1 corresponds to a pseudogene. The CDR3 totals 15 residues. In DNA, the CDR3 is TGTGCCAGCAGCAAAGCGGGGGCCTTCTCCTACGAGCAGTACTTC. Translated: CASSKAGAFSYEQYF.

The chain has TRBV29-1 and TRBJ1-1; 9 bases match TRBD1. This CDR3 contains 13 residues. J gave up 5 bases and V 7 bases, and 8 bases lay outside the gene matches. The V gene's germline CDR1 is SQVTM and CDR2 ANQGSEA. The CDR3: CSADRGGRTEAFF. CDR3 sequence (DNA): TGCAGCGCCGACAGGGGGGGACGGACTGAAGCTTTCTTT.

The chain has TRBV18 and TRBJ2-2; 8 nucleotides agree with TRBD1. Looked up from germline, CDR1 is KGHSH and CDR2 is LQKENI. The trim removed 3 bases at V and 5 bases at J, leaving 8 bases unmatched. The CDR3 covers 16 residues. CDR3 sequence reads: CASSPQGAMDTGELFF. The CDR3 DNA follows: TGTGCCAGCTCACCTCAGGGGGCGATGGATACCGGGGAGCTGTTTTTT.

This chain uses TRBV10-3 with TRBJ1-1; no clear D. Germline values: CDR1 ENHRY, CDR2 SYGVKD. The CDR3 length is 12 residues. Trimming stripped 8 bases from V and 7 bases from J, with 14 bases between. The CDR3 bases are TGTGCCATCGGGAGCACGGCTTTTGAAGCTTTCTTT. This gives the protein CAIGSTAFEAFF.

V gene TRBV7-3 combines with J gene TRBJ2-1, with D possibly being TRBD2 (5 bases). The length of the CDR3 is 16 residues. V lost 4 bases and J 0 bases, leaving 13 bases between the germline ends. Germline V lookup: CDR1 SGHTA, CDR2 FQGTGA. CDR3 amino acids: CASSSPGEGSYNEQFF. For the CDR3, the DNA is TGTGCCAGCAGCTCTCCCGGGGAAGGCTCCTACAATGAGCAGTTCTTC.

The V gene is TRBV27, the J gene TRBJ2-7; TRBD2 matches at 8 bases. Germline values: CDR1 MNHEY, CDR2 SMNVEV (reference sequence). V shed 2 bases and J 2 bases; nucleotides not matched to a gene: 5. CDR3 size: 15 residues. The CDR3, as DNA: TGTGCCAGCAGTTTAGCTAGCGGGTATACCTACGAGCAGTACTTC. Encoded protein: CASSLASGYTYEQYF.

This clone appeared a few times. V usage is TRBV24-1 and J usage is TRBJ2-7; TRBD2 matches at 7 bases. Germline CDR1 and CDR2: KGHDR and SFDVKD. V lost 5 bases and J lost 7; bases outside the gene matches: 10. The CDR3 runs 14 residues. CDR3 in DNA: TGTGCCACCAGTGGTCCGGGGGGAGAAGGGGAGCAGTACTTC. It is translated as CATSGPGGEGEQYF.

This clone has a single count. The chain employs TRBV5-1 and TRBJ1-2, with 8 positions matching TRBD1. V lost 7 bases and J lost 1; bases outside the gene matches: 6. The CDR3 totals 14 residues. Germline V gene lookup returns CDR1 SGHRS and CDR2 YFSETQ. The CDR3 spells CASGPTGVNYGYTF. In nucleotides, the CDR3 is TGCGCCAGCGGCCCGACAGGGGTTAACTATGGCTACACCTTC.

This clone was counted a few times. The genes are TRBV2 and TRBJ1-3; D is unresolved. Looked up from germline, CDR1 is SNHLY and CDR2 is FYNNEI. The CDR3 contains 15 residues. Deletions cut 4 bases from V and 5 bases from J, with 15 bases between. CDR3 coding DNA: TGTGCCAGCAGTGCCAGCGGCATAACGAGAAACACCATATATTTT. Encoded protein: CASSASGITRNTIYF.

This chain uses TRBV12-3 or TRBV12-4 with TRBJ2-7, with D uncertain. With 4 bases removed from V and 6 bases from J, the gap between germline ends came to 13 bases. The CDR3 contains 13 residues. CDR3: CASSSLLGFEQYF. CDR3 DNA: TGTGCCAGCAGTTCTCTCCTCGGTTTCGAGCAGTACTTC.

This rearrangement joins TRBV18 to TRBJ1-2; a weak D match, TRBD1 (5 bases). V shed 3 bases and J shed 4 bases, with 12 bases lying between them. Germline V lookup: CDR1 KGHSH, CDR2 LQKENI. This CDR3 spans 14 amino acids. The CDR3 sequence: CASSPPGLVYGYTF. Written as DNA, the CDR3 is TGTGCCAGCTCACCGCCGGGACTCGTCTATGGCTACACCTTC.

Comments on this clone: The same CDR3 arises from other DNA sequences in this sample as well. The genes are TRBV12-3 or TRBV12-4 and TRBJ1-2, with D unresolved. V lost 1 base to trimming and J lost 4 bases, with 4 bases between them. This CDR3 region has 12 residues. This CDR3 reads CASSLGSYGYTF. The DNA of the CDR3 is TGTGCCAGCAGTTTAGGCAGCTATGGCTACACCTTC.

The V call is TRBV7-2, the J call TRBJ2-7; D is ambiguous. Trimming left V 5 bases short and J 6 bases short, with 14 bases between. The germline gives CDR1 SGHTA, CDR2 FQGNSA. CDR3 length: 13 amino acids. In nucleotides, the CDR3 is TGTGCCAGCAGCCTGCCCAGTGCTGGCGAGCAGTACTTC. It is translated as CASSLPSAGEQYF.

V and J are TRBV11-2 and TRBJ2-6; 7 bases match TRBD1. Germline CDR1 is SGHAT and CDR2 is FQNNGV. The V segment lost 7 bases and the J segment 1 base; nucleotides outside the gene matches: 7. The CDR3 runs to 16 residues. The CDR3: CASTRQGGSGANVLTF. DNA for the CDR3: TGTGCCAGCACCCGACAGGGCGGGTCTGGGGCCAACGTCCTGACTTTC.

The genes are TRBV5-1 and TRBJ2-3, with TRBD2 matching over 8 bases. Germline CDR1 reads SGHRS; CDR2 reads YFSETQ. This CDR3 has 15 residues. After removal of 4 bases from V and 6 bases from J, the junction contained 10 bases not matched to a gene. CDR3: CASSVSGGKEDTQYF. The CDR3 DNA is TGCGCCAGCAGCGTGAGCGGGGGAAAGGAGGATACGCAGTATTTT.

The chain recombines TRBV5-4 with TRBJ2-7; D uncertain. V shed 0 bases and J shed 0 bases, with 13 bases lying between them. CDR3 length: 16 amino acids. CDR1 and CDR2 (germline): SGHNT, YYREEE (reference sequence). The chain's CDR3 is CASSLGGGALSYEQYF. CDR3 DNA sequence: TGTGCCAGCAGCTTGGGAGGCGGAGCCCTCTCCTACGAGCAGTACTTC.

This chain connects TRBV6-5 to TRBJ1-2; D unclear. V was cut by 6 bases and J by 4 bases, with 15 bases left in between. CDR1 MNHEY and CDR2 SVGAGI come from the germline V gene. This CDR3 is built from 14 residues. This chain's CDR3 is CASRRGSGSYGYTF. In DNA, the CDR3 is TGTGCCAGCAGGCGTGGGTCCGGGAGCTATGGCTACACCTTC.

The chain is built from TRBV9 and TRBJ2-5; D possibly corresponds to TRBD1 (6 bases). Per germline, CDR1 SGDLS and CDR2 YYNGEE. V lost 4 bases, J lost 2 bases, and 15 bases lay in between. The length of the CDR3 is 15 residues. In DNA form, the CDR3 reads TGTGCCAGCAGCCTGATGACAGGACTTCAAGAGACCCAGTACTTC. The encoded protein is CASSLMTGLQETQYF. The variable domain in full, with the rest retrieved from reference TRBV9 and TRBJ2-5, is DSGVTQTPKHLITATGQRVTLRCSPRSGDLSVYWYQQSLDQGLQFLIQYYNGEERAKGNILERFSAQQFPDLHSELNLSSLELGDSALYFCASSLMTGLQETQYFGPGTRLLVL.

This clone was seen just once. V gene TRBV15 combines with J gene TRBJ2-3; 11 bases are a match to TRBD2. The CDR3 contains 18 residues. Germline-derived CDR1 and CDR2 are LNHNV and YYDKDF (reference sequence). Trimming at V came to 2 bases and at J to 2 bases, leaving 9 bases not matched to a gene. DNA of the CDR3: TGTGCCACCAGCAGATCTAGCGGGGGGACCCTGCTCACAGATACGCAGTATTTT. As protein: CATSRSSGGTLLTDTQYF.

The CDR3 nucleotides are TGTGCCTGGAGTGTAAGGAGGGGTGCAGGCGAGCAGTACTTC. Its protein product is CAWSVRRGAGEQYF. V is TRBV30 and J is TRBJ2-7; D may be TRBD2 (6 bases). V lost 0 bases and J 6 bases, leaving 15 bases between the germline ends. The CDR3 has 14 amino acids. Germline CDR1 is GTSNPN and CDR2 is SVGIG (reference sequence). The full variable domain, rest sourced from reference TRBV30 and TRBJ2-7, is SQTIHQWPATLVQPVGSPLSLECTVEGTSNPNLYWYRQAAGRGLQLLFYSVGIGQISSEVPQNLSASRPQDRQFILSSKKLLLSDSGFYLCAWSVRRGAGEQYFGPGTRLTVT.

The rearrangement uses TRBV30 and TRBJ1-1; 10 bases map to TRBD1. The ends lost 0 bases at V and 11 bases at J; junction bases unmatched: 6. The CDR3 runs to 13 residues. Per the germline V gene, CDR1 is GTSNPN and CDR2 is SVGIG (reference sequence). The CDR3 reads CAWSVLRGQGAFF. In nucleotides, the CDR3 is TGTGCCTGGAGTGTACTTCGGGGACAGGGGGCTTTCTTT.

This clone is a singleton in its sample. V is TRBV5-1 and J is TRBJ2-1; 8 nucleotides agree with TRBD2. This CDR3 comprises 15 residues. The J segment lost 10 bases and the V segment lost 4 bases, leaving 13 bases of the junction unmatched. The germline gives CDR1 SGHRS, CDR2 YFSETQ. Written as DNA, the CDR3 is TGCGCCAGCAGCCCTGGCCGGGGGGGCTATCCCGAGCAGTTCTTC. Its protein product is CASSPGRGGYPEQFF.

The chain links TRBV7-8 to TRBJ1-1, with 7 bases identical to TRBD1. CDR3 length: 14 residues. V was clipped by 2 bases and J by 9 bases; unmatched bases: 9. The germline V gene has CDR1 SGHVS and CDR2 FQNEAQ. The CDR3 DNA sequence: TGTGCCAGCAGCTTACTCCAACGACAGGGACAAGCTTTCTTT. Amino acid sequence: CASSLLQRQGQAFF.

The chain is built from TRBV4-2 and TRBJ2-7; 9 bases map to TRBD1. The CDR3 contains 16 residues. V lost 1 base, J lost 3 bases, and 7 bases stayed unmatched. Looked up from germline, CDR1 is LGHNA and CDR2 is YNFKEQ. The CDR3 nucleotides read TGTGCCAGCAGCCAAGCGACCGGGACAGGGCTCTACGAGCAGTACTTC. Encoded protein: CASSQATGTGLYEQYF.

The V call is TRBV9, the J call TRBJ1-6; 9 bases match TRBD1. V dropped 5 bases and J dropped 10; count of bases not matched to a gene: 10. This CDR3 is 15 amino acids long. Germline loops: CDR1 SGDLS, CDR2 YYNGEE. The CDR3 nucleotides are TGTGCCAGCAGTCCCCCGGGACAGGGAACCTCACCCCTCCACTTT. Amino acids: CASSPPGQGTSPLHF.

The chain carries TRBV4-2 and TRBJ2-7, with D tentatively TRBD1 (5 bases). The CDR3 spans 12 residues. Germline V gene lookup returns CDR1 LGHNA and CDR2 YNFKEQ. Deletions cut 3 bases from V and 7 bases from J, with 10 bases between. The CDR3 bases are TGTGCCAGCAGCCAGACAGTCCGGGAGCAGTACTTC. It yields the protein CASSQTVREQYF.